A single sample is the source of the 2 T cell receptor beta chains below, sequenced in a study of beta chain features in type 1 diabetes. Every bit of the isolated RNA underwent reverse transcription, so sequencing read expressed TCRB transcripts. Assay: immunoSEQ multiplex PCR; the TCRdb copy retains only in-frame clones and omits some. The table lists 120,000 to 150,000 clones, around 7% of them singletons. The sample was central memory CD4+ T cells from blood. The source of these receptors is a woman under 40 in good health.

The chain combines TRBV7-8 with TRBJ2-7; tentative D call: TRBD1 (6 bases). Germline V lookup: CDR1 SGHVS, CDR2 FQNEAQ. The CDR3 loop spans 15 amino acids. Trimming left V 2 bases short and J 3 bases short, with 14 bases between. CDR3 in amino acids: CASSLSGTNNYEQYF. The CDR3 DNA is TGTGCCAGCAGCTTAAGTGGGACAAACAACTACGAGCAGTACTTC.

The chain combines TRBV4-3 with TRBJ1-3; 9 positions agree with TRBD1. With V trimmed by 3 bases and J by 0 bases, 6 bases remained unmatched. This CDR3 is 17 amino acids long. Germline loops: CDR1 LGHNA, CDR2 YSLEER. CDR3 amino acids: CASSQGTGGSSGNTIYF. The DNA of the CDR3 is TGCGCCAGCAGCCAGGGTACAGGGGGCAGCTCTGGAAACACCATATATTTT.